The T cell receptor (beta chain) described here comes from a study of identical twins. The CDR3 runs 18 residues. CDR1 and CDR2 (germline): SGHAT, FQNNGV. Trimming cost V 0 bases and J 3 bases, with 21 bases left between them. In TCRdb, the 5' RACE reads were re-called with MiXCR into one record per CDR3 protein. The data show 310,000 or so distinct CDR3 sequences, roughly 10% seen once. This clonotype was counted a few times. The same sample was also studied in work on yellow fever vaccine responses in identical twins.

The rearrangement uses TRBV11-2 and TRBJ2-7, with a weak D call TRBD2 (7 bases). This receptor was obtained from a woman aged 18-35 years in good health. The sequenced sample consisted of CD8+ T cells sorted from blood. CDR3 sequence (DNA): TGTGCCAGCAGCTTAGAACAGGGCGGGGGTCCCTTTCTCTACGAGCAGTACTTC. Translated: CASSLEQGGGPFLYEQYF.